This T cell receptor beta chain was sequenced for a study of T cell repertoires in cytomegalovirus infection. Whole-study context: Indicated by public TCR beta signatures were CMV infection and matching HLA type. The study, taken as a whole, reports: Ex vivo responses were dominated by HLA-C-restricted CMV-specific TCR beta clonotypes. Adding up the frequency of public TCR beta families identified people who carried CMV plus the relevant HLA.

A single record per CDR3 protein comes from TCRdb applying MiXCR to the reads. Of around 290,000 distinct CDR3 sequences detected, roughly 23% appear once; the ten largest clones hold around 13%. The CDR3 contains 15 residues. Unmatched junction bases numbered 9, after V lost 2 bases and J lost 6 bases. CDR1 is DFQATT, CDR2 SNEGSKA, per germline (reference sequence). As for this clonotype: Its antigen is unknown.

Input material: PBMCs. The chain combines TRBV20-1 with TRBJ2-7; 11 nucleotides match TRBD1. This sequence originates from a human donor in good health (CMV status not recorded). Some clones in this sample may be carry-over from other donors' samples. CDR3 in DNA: TGCAGTGCTAGAAGTTCCGGGACAGGGGGACGCGAGCAGTACTTC. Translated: CSARSSGTGGREQYF.